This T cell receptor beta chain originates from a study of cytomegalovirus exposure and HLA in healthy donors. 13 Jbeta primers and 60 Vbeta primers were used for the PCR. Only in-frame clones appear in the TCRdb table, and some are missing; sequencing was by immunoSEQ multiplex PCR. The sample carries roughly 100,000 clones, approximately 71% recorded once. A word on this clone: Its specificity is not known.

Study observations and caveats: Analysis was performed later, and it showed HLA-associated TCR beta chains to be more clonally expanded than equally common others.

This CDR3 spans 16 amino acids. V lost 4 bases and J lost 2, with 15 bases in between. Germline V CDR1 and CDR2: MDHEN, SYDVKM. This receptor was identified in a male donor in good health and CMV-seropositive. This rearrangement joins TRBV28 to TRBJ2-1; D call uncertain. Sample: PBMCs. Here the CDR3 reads CASSSTLPMPYNEQFF. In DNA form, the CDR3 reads TGTGCCAGCAGTTCCACTCTCCCCATGCCCTACAATGAGCAGTTCTTC.